These 30 T cell receptor beta chains were sequenced from one sample in a study of PD-1 blockade in classical Hodgkin lymphoma. Clones were sequenced by immunoSEQ multiplex PCR, and TCRdb holds only the in-frame ones, with some missing. The sample holds approximately 84,000 clones, roughly 90% seen once. Following autologous stem cell transplantation, relapse occurred in every patient, and exposure to brentuximab vedotin varied. Sample: peripheral blood mononuclear cells (PBMCs), taken at baseline. These receptor sequences come from a human donor with classical Hodgkin lymphoma.

Only one count was recorded for this clone. The chain couples TRBV10-2 to TRBJ2-2, with TRBD2 as a possible D gene (6 bases). Germline loops: CDR1 WSHSY, CDR2 SAAADI. The CDR3 extends over 17 amino acids. The V and J ends lost 7 bases and 0 bases respectively, with 18 bases between them. Written as DNA, the CDR3 is TGCGCCAGCAATCCAAGCCGGGGGTACCCGAACACCGGGGAGCTGTTTTTT. Encoded protein: CASNPSRGYPNTGELFF.

The rearrangement joins TRBV29-1 to TRBJ1-2, with D uncertain. Deletions cut 7 bases from V and 2 bases from J, with 20 bases between. Germline V lookup: CDR1 SQVTM, CDR2 ANQGSEA. The CDR3 extends over 15 amino acids. CDR3 DNA: TGCAGCGCCCTGGGAGGGAGCAAAGGGAACTATGGCTACACCTTC. Its protein is CSALGGSKGNYGYTF.

This chain uses TRBV27 with TRBJ1-5; TRBD1 matches at 10 bases. Unmatched junction bases numbered 12, after V lost 8 bases and J lost 5 bases. Germline values: CDR1 MNHEY, CDR2 SMNVEV (reference sequence). This CDR3 has 16 residues. The CDR3 protein is CASPVGQGGGDQPQHF. CDR3 DNA: TGTGCCAGCCCCGTCGGACAGGGGGGGGGCGATCAGCCCCAGCATTTT.

This chain connects TRBV19 to TRBJ1-5; 8 nucleotides agree with TRBD1. CDR1 is LNHDA, CDR2 SQIVND, per germline (reference sequence). This CDR3 has 16 residues. The J segment lost 7 bases and the V segment lost 6 bases, leaving 14 bases of the junction unmatched. This chain's CDR3 is CASSTMDRVLRQPQHF. CDR3 in DNA: TGTGCCAGTAGCACTATGGACAGGGTCCTTAGACAGCCCCAGCATTTT.

This sequence joins TRBV7-9 and TRBJ2-3; 12 bases match TRBD1. The CDR3 runs to 16 residues. CDR1 SEHNR and CDR2 FQNEAQ come from the germline V gene (reference sequence). Trimming removed 5 bases from V and 7 bases from J; junction bases left unmatched: 10. The CDR3 sequence: CASSVPGQGASNTQYF. CDR3 DNA: TGTGCCAGCAGCGTGCCGGGACAGGGGGCGTCAAATACGCAGTATTTT.

The rearrangement joins TRBV28 to TRBJ1-1; no clear D gene. V was clipped by 8 bases and J by 7 bases, with 26 bases between them. This CDR3 has 16 residues. Germline-derived CDR1 and CDR2 are MDHEN and SYDVKM. The CDR3 nucleotides are TGTGCCAGCCCTTTATCCCGGGAGGTACCCCCTGTTGAAGCTTTCTTT. It specifies CASPLSREVPPVEAFF. The entire variable domain, with the rest obtained from reference TRBV28 and TRBJ1-1, is as follows: DVKVTQSSRYLVKRTGEKVFLECVQDMDHENMFWYRQDPGLGLRLIYFSYDVKMKEKGDIPEGYSVSREKKERFSLILESASTNQTSMYLCASPLSREVPPVEAFFGQGTRLTVV.

This clone was seen a single time. No conserved phenylalanine or tryptophan is present at the end of the CDR3, so a read error is the likely explanation. The DNA is omitted, as the CDR3 cannot be located on it reliably, and the CDR3 follows TCRdb's listing. The rearrangement joins TRBV7-2 to TRBJ2-7; TRBD2, the table's D call, lacks a check against the DNA. Counting both end residues, the CDR3 totals 12 amino acids. Germline lookup yields CDR1 SGHTA and CDR2 FQGNSA. The CDR3: CASSLSSQSFTL.

This chain links TRBV7-8 with TRBJ1-3, with TRBD1 as a possible D gene (6 bases). This CDR3 region has 15 residues. Trimming took 4 bases from V and 4 from J, leaving 14 bases between them. Germline V CDR1 and CDR2: SGHVS, FQNEAQ. Here the CDR3 reads CASSSLDRTGNTIYF. In nucleotides, the CDR3 is TGTGCCAGCAGCTCCTTAGACAGGACGGGAAACACCATATATTTT. The complete variable domain, with remaining parts taken from reference TRBV7-8 and TRBJ1-3, reads GAGVSQSPRYKVAKRGQDVALRCDPISGHVSLFWYQQALGQGPEFLTYFQNEAQLDKSGLPSDRFFAERPEGSVSTLKIQRTQQEDSAVYLCASSSLDRTGNTIYFGEGSWLTVV.

This clone was detected only once. The chain recombines TRBV28 with TRBJ1-1, with 7 bases lining up with TRBD1. CDR1 and CDR2 (germline): MDHEN, SYDVKM. This CDR3 spans 12 amino acids. The V segment lost 6 bases and the J segment 8 bases; nucleotides outside the gene matches: 6. The CDR3 protein is CASSLPDREAFF. DNA for the CDR3: TGTGCCAGCAGCTTACCGGACAGGGAAGCTTTCTTT.

CDR3: CASSEALRRNTGELFF. As DNA, the CDR3 is TGTGCCAGCAGTGAAGCCCTCCGGAGGAACACCGGGGAGCTGTTTTTT. The chain couples TRBV6-1 to TRBJ2-2; D gene unclear. Per germline, CDR1 MNHNS and CDR2 SASEGT. The CDR3 has 16 amino acids. Trimming left V 0 bases short and J 1 base short, with 9 bases between.

The V call is TRBV27, the J call TRBJ2-1; 7 nucleotides line up with TRBD2. The germline gives CDR1 MNHEY, CDR2 SMNVEV (reference sequence). Unmatched junction bases numbered 1, after V lost 2 bases and J lost 0 bases. The CDR3 consists of 15 residues. As DNA, the CDR3 is TGTGCCAGCAGTTTAGGCGGGAGCTCCTACAATGAGCAGTTCTTC. Translation: CASSLGGSSYNEQFF.

This clone was observed once. The chain joins TRBV11-2 to TRBJ2-7; 7 positions agree with TRBD1. The J segment lost 4 bases and the V segment lost 5 bases, leaving 8 bases of the junction unmatched. The CDR3 runs to 14 residues. CDR1 is SGHAT, CDR2 FQNNGV, per germline. Here the CDR3 DNA reads TGTGCCAGCAGCCGCACCGGGACAGCTTACGAGCAGTACTTC. It yields the protein CASSRTGTAYEQYF.

This rearrangement joins TRBV28 to TRBJ1-1, with D uncertain. The CDR3 consists of 15 residues. Per germline, CDR1 MDHEN and CDR2 SYDVKM. Trimming took 7 bases from V and 0 from J, leaving 15 bases between them. The CDR3 sequence is CASISPRFMNTEAFF. The CDR3 bases are TGTGCCAGCATCTCCCCCAGGTTCATGAACACTGAAGCTTTCTTT.

This chain uses TRBV28 with TRBJ1-5; D might be TRBD1 (5 bases). The V gene's germline CDR1 is MDHEN and CDR2 SYDVKM. The ends were cut back, 2 bases at V and 7 bases at J, with 12 bases in the middle. The CDR3 has 14 amino acids. The CDR3 protein is CASSLGGLKQPQHF. The CDR3 coding sequence is TGTGCCAGCAGTTTAGGGGGGTTAAAACAGCCCCAGCATTTT.

This clone has more than one count but fewer than ten. In nucleotides, the CDR3 is TGTGCCAGCAGCCCAGACAGTTTTTCGCCCTACGAGCAGTACTTC. This translates into CASSPDSFSPYEQYF. The J gene is TRBJ2-7, the V gene TRBV7-9; D possibly corresponds to TRBD1 (5 bases). This CDR3 has 15 residues. CDR1 is SEHNR, CDR2 FQNEAQ, per germline (reference sequence). Trimming took 5 bases from V and 2 from J, leaving 16 bases between them.

V and J are TRBV10-3 and TRBJ2-7; 10 bases are shared with TRBD2. Per germline, CDR1 ENHRY and CDR2 SYGVKD. The CDR3 runs to 18 residues. Losses at the gene ends were 3 bases for V and 0 bases for J; bases not matched to a gene: 11. CDR3 amino acids: CAISEGSVRTSGSYEQYF. The CDR3 DNA reads TGTGCCATCAGTGAAGGGTCGGTTAGGACTAGCGGCTCCTACGAGCAGTACTTC.

V and J are TRBV5-1 and TRBJ2-2; a weak D match, TRBD2 (5 bases). The germline gives CDR1 SGHRS, CDR2 YFSETQ. V was clipped by 0 bases and J by 6 bases, with 12 bases between them. This CDR3 has 15 residues. The CDR3 region is CASSLAGLTAGELFF. Here the CDR3 DNA reads TGCGCCAGCAGCTTGGCGGGATTAACTGCCGGGGAGCTGTTTTTT.

V gene TRBV4-3 combines with J gene TRBJ2-7, with D uncertain. CDR3 length equals 14 residues. V lost 0 bases to trimming and J lost 6 bases, with 12 bases between them. The V gene's germline CDR1 is LGHNA and CDR2 YSLEER. CDR3 nucleotides: TGCGCCAGCAGCCAAGAGGTTCAGGCGTCCGAGCAGTACTTC. Translating it yields CASSQEVQASEQYF.

The chain has TRBV5-1 and TRBJ2-5, with D maybe TRBD1 (6 bases). Germline V gene data show CDR1 as SGHRS and CDR2 as YFSETQ. The V end was cut by 0 bases, the J end by 0 bases, with 12 bases between. This CDR3 comprises 16 residues. CDR3 sequence: CASSLVRDIHQETQYF. CDR3 DNA: TGCGCCAGCAGCTTGGTTCGGGACATACACCAAGAGACCCAGTACTTC.

The chain carries TRBV30 and TRBJ2-7; D uncertain. CDR3 length: 12 residues. The V gene's germline CDR1 is GTSNPN and CDR2 SVGIG (reference sequence). V lost 2 bases and J 5 bases, leaving 10 bases between the germline ends. CDR3 in amino acids: CAWSLLADEQYF. In nucleotides, the CDR3 is TGTGCCTGGAGTCTTTTGGCAGACGAGCAGTACTTC.

This chain connects TRBV28 to TRBJ2-7; 9 nucleotides agree with TRBD1. The germline V gene encodes CDR1 MDHEN and CDR2 SYDVKM. J lost 6 bases, V lost 6 bases, and 9 bases had no gene match. CDR3 size: 14 residues. In DNA form, the CDR3 reads TGTGCCAGCAGCGTCAGACAGGGGGTAAGCGAGCAGTACTTC. This gives the protein CASSVRQGVSEQYF. Using reference TRBV28 and TRBJ2-7 for the parts outside the CDR3, the full variable domain is DVKVTQSSRYLVKRTGEKVFLECVQDMDHENMFWYRQDPGLGLRLIYFSYDVKMKEKGDIPEGYSVSREKKERFSLILESASTNQTSMYLCASSVRQGVSEQYFGPGTRLTVT.

The chain joins TRBV19 to TRBJ1-3, with 9 bases aligning to TRBD1. The CDR3 sequence is 15 residues long. From germline, CDR1 is LNHDA and CDR2 SQIVND (reference sequence). V shed 5 bases, J shed 4 bases, and the junction held 6 bases outside the gene matches. The CDR3 here is CASSPDRGGGNTIYF. CDR3 bases: TGTGCCAGTAGTCCGGACAGGGGAGGAGGAAACACCATATATTTT.

This chain joins TRBV5-6 and TRBJ2-2, with D possibly TRBD2 on 6 matching bases. The CDR3 runs 13 residues. The germline V gene encodes CDR1 SGHDT and CDR2 YYEEEE. V was pared by 1 base and J by 9 bases, with 10 bases between. The chain's CDR3 is CASSLLSGWELFF. CDR3 nucleotide sequence: TGTGCCAGCAGCTTGCTAAGCGGGTGGGAGCTGTTTTTT.

The V gene is TRBV7-2, the J gene TRBJ1-4; the D gene is possibly TRBD1 (5 bases). Trimming took off 5 bases at V and 7 bases at J, with 17 bases between the two ends. The CDR3 is 15 amino acids. Germline CDR1 is SGHTA and CDR2 is FQGNSA. This CDR3 is CASSLDRSRGEKLFF. DNA of the CDR3: TGTGCCAGCAGCCTAGACAGATCTCGGGGTGAAAAACTGTTTTTT.

The genes are TRBV27 and TRBJ2-2, with 8 nucleotides matching TRBD2. CDR3 length equals 14 residues. Germline V CDR1 and CDR2: MNHEY, SMNVEV (reference sequence). The V gene end was trimmed by 5 bases and the J gene end by 5 bases; junction bases not matched to a gene: 4. The CDR3: CASSGGGGTGELFF. CDR3 DNA: TGTGCCAGCAGTGGGGGCGGGGGGACCGGGGAGCTGTTTTTT.

V usage is TRBV7-4 and J usage is TRBJ2-7; tentative D call: TRBD1 (6 bases). Germline V gene lookup returns CDR1 SGHVT and CDR2 SQSDAQ. This CDR3 contains 16 residues. Trimming stripped 6 bases from V and 0 bases from J, with 18 bases between. The CDR3 nucleotides are TGTGCCAGCAGGCACCACCGGACAGCCTTCTCCTACGAGCAGTACTTC. Protein: CASRHHRTAFSYEQYF.

The gene calls are TRBV19 and TRBJ2-1; D not certain. Germline assignment: CDR1 LNHDA and CDR2 SQIVND (reference sequence). There are 16 residues in the CDR3. Trimming cost V 3 bases and J 0 bases, with 12 bases left between them. In nucleotides, the CDR3 is TGTGCCAGTAGTATTCTAGGAGATTTCTCCTACAATGAGCAGTTCTTC. Its translation: CASSILGDFSYNEQFF.

The gene calls are TRBV14 and TRBJ2-3, with a tentative D call TRBD1 (5 bases). The V end lost 4 bases, the J end lost 2 bases, and 10 bases lay between the germline ends. Germline values: CDR1 SGHDN, CDR2 FVKESK. CDR3 length: 14 residues. This chain's CDR3 is CASSRRQNTDTQYF. The CDR3 nucleotides read TGTGCCAGCAGCCGCCGACAGAACACAGATACGCAGTATTTT.

This chain connects TRBV28 to TRBJ1-2; D gene unclear. CDR1 and CDR2 from the germline V gene are MDHEN and SYDVKM. This CDR3 is built from 13 residues. Trimming left V 4 bases short and J 6 bases short, with 12 bases between. The CDR3 region has the DNA TGTGCCAGCAGTTCCCCCGGCGGGGATGGCTACACCTTC. As protein: CASSSPGGDGYTF.

The chain recombines TRBV10-3 with TRBJ2-5, with 14 nucleotides matching TRBD2. J lost 0 bases, V lost 6 bases, and 6 bases had no gene match. The CDR3 consists of 17 residues. Germline V gene sequence: CDR1 ENHRY, CDR2 SYGVKD. Written as DNA, the CDR3 is TGTGCCATCAGAGCCGGGACTAGCGGGGGTGACCAAGAGACCCAGTACTTC. This encodes CAIRAGTSGGDQETQYF.